This TCR beta chain is from a study of blood T cell repertoires in COVID-19. Germline V gene lookup returns CDR1 SGHNT and CDR2 YYREEE (reference sequence). The CDR3 runs to 14 residues. Deletions cut 0 bases from V and 3 bases from J, with 10 bases between. TCRdb keeps only in-frame clones here, not all; method: immunoSEQ multiplex PCR. The sample consists of fewer than 85,000 clones, around 90% of them appearing once. This clone has ten or more counts. The TCR sequence derives from a man in his sixties with acute or convalescent COVID-19. The source material was peripheral blood. The chain carries TRBV5-4 and TRBJ2-7, with D maybe TRBD1 (5 bases). CDR3 bases: TGTGCCAGCAGCTTGGAAGGGGCCCACTACGAGCAGTACTTC. The encoded protein is CASSLEGAHYEQYF.